This TCR beta chain was sequenced during a study of shared clonotypes between healthy human individuals (dated by TCRdb to about 2020). About the full investigation: The cohort comprised a couple of women and three men aged 18 to 49 years. Per donor, three plates each were used for CD4 naive and CD4 memory, two for CD8 naive, and one for CD8 memory. The study deeply sequenced blood TCR repertoires of about 5 healthy adults to estimate repertoire size and the extent of clonotype sharing between individuals. Different laboratories and diverse techniques were used to prepare libraries and sequence TCR repertoires, to increase sequencing depth and limit assay-specific biases. Leukapheresis yielded between about 0.9 and 8.9 billion PBMCs per donor.

CDR1 is given as SGDLS and CDR2 as YYNGEE, both from the germline V gene. CDR3 length: 13 amino acids, cysteine to phenylalanine. Kept here is only the CDR3 DNA, which spans 39 bases and is read in frame from base 1. V and J are truncated by 9 bases and 4 bases respectively, leaving an intervening sequence of 16 bases. The paper as a whole reports these results and caveats: Only blood was sampled, and tissue TCR repertoires likely differ from those in blood. Based on pairwise subsampling, the degree of clonotype sharing among donors was expected to be affected by sequencing depth. Incomplete sequencing was indicated by rarefaction of sorted-subset datasets, despite the large sequencing depth. Because the study included a small number of donors, the genetic and exposure-history diversity represented was limited. About 4.5% of naive CD4, more than 3% of naive CD8, 2.3% of memory CD4, and around 0.4% of memory CD8 clonotypes were shared across several donors. Estimated clonotype richness was generally larger for naive than for memory subsets. Compared with non-shared clonotypes, the clonotypes found in all four sorted-subset donors had higher generation probabilities.

TCR CDR3 regions were amplified from genomic DNA by multiplex PCR using the deep immunoSEQ assay. For each cell subset, the extracted genomic DNA was distributed evenly across all wells of several immunoSEQ 96-well plates, and each plate served as one replicate. Each replicate PCR for sorted subsets received around 0.2 ug genomic DNA, equal to roughly 30,000 T cell genomes. Purified libraries were measured with a Qubit 3.0 fluorometer, size-checked on a Bioanalyzer 2100, and measured again with the KAPA Library Quantification kit. Each immunoSEQ 96-well plate was sequenced on its own single-read 150-cycle Illumina NextSeq 550 flow cell. The authors' analysis ran thus. The immunoSEQ output contained only junctional sequences without quality scores, so filtering could not match that applied to full-length reads. To assign V/J genes and CDR3, sequences were annotated using PyIR, a Python wrapper for IgBLAST v1.9, with IMGT germline references. Any read was removed if the V/J assignment was weak (E-value above 1e-6), the CDR3 was missing, or the read contained stop codons, out-of-frame junctions, or ambiguous translated residues. V3J clonotypes were defined as sequences sharing an identical inferred V gene, J gene, and CDR3 amino acid sequence. The percentage overlap between two repertoires was calculated by dividing the number of shared unique clonotypes by the size of the smaller repertoire. Repertoire richness was assessed with RTK rarefaction, the Chao1 estimator, and Recon v2.1 estimates of unobserved clonotypes. Generation probabilities were computed with OLGA for all TCRbeta clonotypes obtained by the gDNA method from several donors. TCRdb stores this immuneACCESS table with in-frame sequences only. Part of the clones is absent; in the studies checked, under half of the shortfall reflects unresolved V genes, and no reason is known for the rest. That table supplies the V and J calls and clone size; D and trimming were determined from the DNA. Here the sample has 1.5 million to 2.5 million clones; approximately 95% occur a single time. The ten largest clones represent approximately 1.2% of the sample.

CD8 naive samples were CD45RO-negative cells positively selected for CCR7, giving a CD45RA+CCR7+ population that excluded TemRA cells. Donors were healthy HIV-negative adults with no recently reported acute infections or vaccinations. Every donor was a Caucasian adult living in Nashville, Tennessee, USA. Blood was obtained by leukapheresis, after which PBMCs were separated by Ficoll-Histopaque density gradient centrifugation and cryopreserved in liquid nitrogen vapor phase. Analytical flow cytometry was used to check the purity and quantity of each magnetically sorted T cell population. Genomic DNA was isolated from every sorted fraction and measured by UV absorbance on a Nanodrop 2000c. On this clone: Its antigen is unknown. Per-nucleotide qualities are absent, and no much larger clonotype sits a single base away.

This TCR was sampled from a man between 18 and 35 years old in good health. The chain links TRBV9 with TRBJ1-2; a tentative D match to TRBD1 spans 5 bases. The sequenced sample consisted of naive CD8+ T cells sorted from blood. This sample's cell subset or site label indicates: CD45RA+CCR7+. The sequenced DNA: TGTGCCACCGACCCGCAGGGCGGCTATGGCTACACCTTC. Its coded protein is CATDPQGGYGYTF.